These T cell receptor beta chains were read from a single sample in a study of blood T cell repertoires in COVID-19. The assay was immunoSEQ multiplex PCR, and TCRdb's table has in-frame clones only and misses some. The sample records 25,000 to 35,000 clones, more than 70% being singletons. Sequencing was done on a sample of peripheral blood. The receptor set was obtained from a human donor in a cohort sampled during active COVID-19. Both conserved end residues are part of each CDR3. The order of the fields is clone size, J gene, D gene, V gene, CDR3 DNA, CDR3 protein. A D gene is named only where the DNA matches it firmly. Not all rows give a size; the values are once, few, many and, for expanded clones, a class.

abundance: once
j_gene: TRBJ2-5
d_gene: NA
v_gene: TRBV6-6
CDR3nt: TGTGCCAGCAGTCCTGAAACGGGGGAGGCCCTCGAAGAGACCCAGTACTTC
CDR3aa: CASSPETGEALEETQYF

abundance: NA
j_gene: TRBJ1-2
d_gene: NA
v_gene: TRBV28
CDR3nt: TGTGCCAGCAGACCCCTAGGGGCTAACTATGGCTACACCTTC
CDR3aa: CASRPLGANYGYTF

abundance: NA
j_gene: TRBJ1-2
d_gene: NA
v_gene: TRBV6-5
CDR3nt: TGTGCCAGCGGGGGGAGGGGAGAGTATGGCTACACCTTC
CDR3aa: CASGGRGEYGYTF

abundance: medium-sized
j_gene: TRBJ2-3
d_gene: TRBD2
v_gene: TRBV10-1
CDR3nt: TGCGCCAGCTCTAGCGGGGGGACCAATACGCAGTATTTT
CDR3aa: CASSSGGTNTQYF

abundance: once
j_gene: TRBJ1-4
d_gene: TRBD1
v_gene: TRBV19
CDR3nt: TGTGCCAGTAGTATCGGGACAGGGGAAACTAATGAAAAACTGTTTTTT
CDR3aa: CASSIGTGETNEKLFF

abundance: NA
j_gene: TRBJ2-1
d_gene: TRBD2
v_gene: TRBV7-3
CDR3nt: TGTGCCAGCAGCTTGCTAGCGGGGGGCAACAATGAGCAGTTCTTC
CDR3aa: CASSLLAGGNNEQFF

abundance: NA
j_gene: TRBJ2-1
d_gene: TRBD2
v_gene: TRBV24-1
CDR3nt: TGTGCCACCAGTGATACGGGACTAGCGTGGAATGAGCAGTTCTTC
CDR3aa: CATSDTGLAWNEQFF

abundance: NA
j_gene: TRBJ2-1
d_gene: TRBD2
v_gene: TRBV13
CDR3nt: TGTGCCAGCAGCTTAAGGCCGGGACTAGCGCCTTACAATGAGCAGTTCTTC
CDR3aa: CASSLRPGLAPYNEQFF

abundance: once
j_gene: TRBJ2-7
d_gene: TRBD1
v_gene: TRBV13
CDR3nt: TGTGCCAGCAGCTTCCGGGACAGGGGAGGTCGCGAGCAGTACTTC
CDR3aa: CASSFRDRGGREQYF

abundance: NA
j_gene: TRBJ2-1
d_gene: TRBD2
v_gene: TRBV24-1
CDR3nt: TGTGCCACCAGTGAGGGGACTAGCGGGAGGGAATTAAATGAGCAGTTCTTC
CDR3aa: CATSEGTSGRELNEQFF

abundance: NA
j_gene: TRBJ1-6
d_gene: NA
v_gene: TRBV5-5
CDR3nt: TGTGCCAGCAGCTTGCGGCAACAGTCAGTTTATAATTCACCCCTCCACTTT
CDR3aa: CASSLRQQSVYNSPLHF

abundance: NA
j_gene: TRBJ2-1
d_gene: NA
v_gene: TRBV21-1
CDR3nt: TGTGCCAGCAGCAAAGGGGGCAGGCTAGGACCTGTTTACAATGAGCAGTTCTTC
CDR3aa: CASSKGGRLGPVYNEQFF

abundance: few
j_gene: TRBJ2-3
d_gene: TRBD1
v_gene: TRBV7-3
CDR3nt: TGTGCCAGCAGCTCGTCGGACAGGAGCACAGATACGCAGTATTTT
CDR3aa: CASSSSDRSTDTQYF

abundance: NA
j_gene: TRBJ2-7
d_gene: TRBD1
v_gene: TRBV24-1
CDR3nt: TGTGCCACCAGCTTTGACAGGGCCCACGAGCAGTACTTC
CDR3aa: CATSFDRAHEQYF

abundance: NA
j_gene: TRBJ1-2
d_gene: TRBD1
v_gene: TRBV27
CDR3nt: TGTGCCAGCAGTTTCGGACAGGGGGCCACCTATGGCTACACCTTC
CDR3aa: CASSFGQGATYGYTF

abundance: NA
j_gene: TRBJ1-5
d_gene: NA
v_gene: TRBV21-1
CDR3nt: TGTGCCAGCAGCCCCCGAAAGGGGGCTCAGCCCCAGCATTTT
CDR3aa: CASSPRKGAQPQHF

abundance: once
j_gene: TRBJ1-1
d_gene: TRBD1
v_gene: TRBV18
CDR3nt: TGTGCCAGCTTCAGGGGGGAGGACACTGAAGCTTTCTTT
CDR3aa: CASFRGEDTEAFF

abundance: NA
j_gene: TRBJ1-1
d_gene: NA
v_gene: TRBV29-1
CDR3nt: TGCAGCGTCGCGGGACGGATGAACACTGAAGCTTTCTTT
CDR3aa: CSVAGRMNTEAFF

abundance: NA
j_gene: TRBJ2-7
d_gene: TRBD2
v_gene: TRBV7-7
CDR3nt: TGTGCTAGCAGCCCGGGACTAGCAGGGCCCCTGGACGAGCAGTACTTC
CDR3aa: CASSPGLAGPLDEQYF

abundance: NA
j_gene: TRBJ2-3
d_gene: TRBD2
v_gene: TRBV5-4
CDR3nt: TGTGCCAGCAGTCTTGGACTAGCGGGAGTCTCAGATACGCAGTATTTT
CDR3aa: CASSLGLAGVSDTQYF

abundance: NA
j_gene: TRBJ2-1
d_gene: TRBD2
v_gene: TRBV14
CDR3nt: TGTGCCAGCAGCCAACGGAGACTAGCTTACAATGAGCAGTTCTTC
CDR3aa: CASSQRRLAYNEQFF

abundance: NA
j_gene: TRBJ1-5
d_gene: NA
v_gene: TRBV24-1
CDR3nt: TGTGCCACCAGTGATTTGCTTTCAGGACGGAGGGGGCCCCAGCATTTT
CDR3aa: CATSDLLSGRRGPQHF

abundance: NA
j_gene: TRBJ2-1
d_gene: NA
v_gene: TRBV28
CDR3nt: TGTGCCAGCAGCAGGGGCTACAATGAGCAGTTCTTC
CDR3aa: CASSRGYNEQFF

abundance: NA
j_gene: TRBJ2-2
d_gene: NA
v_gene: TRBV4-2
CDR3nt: TGTGCCAGCAGCCAAACAACCTCCGGGGGCACCGGGGAGCTGTTTTTT
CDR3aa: CASSQTTSGGTGELFF

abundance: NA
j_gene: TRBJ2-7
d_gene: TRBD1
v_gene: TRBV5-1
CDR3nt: TGCGCCAGCAGCTTATGGACAGGGGTCGGCTACGAGCAGTACTTC
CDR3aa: CASSLWTGVGYEQYF

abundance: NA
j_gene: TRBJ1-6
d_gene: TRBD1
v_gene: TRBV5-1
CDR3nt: TGCGCCAGCAGCTTAGGGCAGGGGGGAAATTCACCCCTCCACTTT
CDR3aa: CASSLGQGGNSPLHF

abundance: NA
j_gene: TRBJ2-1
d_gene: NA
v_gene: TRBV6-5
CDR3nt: TGTGCCAGCAGCCGGCGGGAAGCCTACAATGAGCAGTTCTTC
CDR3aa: CASSRREAYNEQFF

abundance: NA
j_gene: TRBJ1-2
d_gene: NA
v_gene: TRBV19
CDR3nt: TGTGCCAGTAGTAGACAGGTTAACTATGGCTACACCTTC
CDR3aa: CASSRQVNYGYTF

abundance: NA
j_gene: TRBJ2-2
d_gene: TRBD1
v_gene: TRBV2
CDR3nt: TGTGCCAGCAGGCCGGGACAGGGATACACCGGGGAGCTGTTTTTT
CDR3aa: CASRPGQGYTGELFF

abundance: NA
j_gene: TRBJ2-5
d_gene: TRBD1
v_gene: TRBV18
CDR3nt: TGTGCCAGCTCACGCACAGGGGAGTTCGATGAGACCCAGTACTTC
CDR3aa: CASSRTGEFDETQYF

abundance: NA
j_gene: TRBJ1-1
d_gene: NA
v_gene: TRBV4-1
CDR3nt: TGCGCCAGCAGCCAAAACAGGGTCGGCTACACTGAAGCTTTCTTT
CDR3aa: CASSQNRVGYTEAFF

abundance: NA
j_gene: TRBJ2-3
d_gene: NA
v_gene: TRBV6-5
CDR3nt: TGTGCCAGCAGTTTAGGTGCGGCATTTGCAGATACGCAGTATTTT
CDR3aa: CASSLGAAFADTQYF

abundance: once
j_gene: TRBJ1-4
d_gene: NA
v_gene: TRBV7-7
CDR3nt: TGTGCTAGCAGTTCCCGAGATCATCATGGAACTAATGAAAAACTGTTTTTT
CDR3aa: CASSSRDHHGTNEKLFF

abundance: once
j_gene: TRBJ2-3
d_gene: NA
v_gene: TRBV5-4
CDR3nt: TGTGCCAGCAGCTTGGCAGGGGCCGGAGATACGCAGTATTTT
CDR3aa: CASSLAGAGDTQYF

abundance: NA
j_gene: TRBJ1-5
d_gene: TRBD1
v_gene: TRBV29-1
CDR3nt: TGCAGCGCCGCAGGGACAGGGACCAATCAGCCCCAGCATTTT
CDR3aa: CSAAGTGTNQPQHF

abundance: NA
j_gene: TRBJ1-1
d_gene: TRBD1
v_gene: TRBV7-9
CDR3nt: TGTGCCAGCAGCTCGTCGGACAGGGGGAACACTGAAGCTTTCTTT
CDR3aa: CASSSSDRGNTEAFF

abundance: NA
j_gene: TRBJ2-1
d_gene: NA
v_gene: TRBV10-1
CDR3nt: TGCGCCAGCAGTGGAGTCGGGAGACCTTCCTACAATGAGCAGTTCTTC
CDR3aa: CASSGVGRPSYNEQFF

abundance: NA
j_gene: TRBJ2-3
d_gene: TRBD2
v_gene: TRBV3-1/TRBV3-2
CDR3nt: TGTGCCAGCAGCCAAGCTCTGGGACTAGCGGGGGGGGATACTAGCACAGATACGCAGTATTTT
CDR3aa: CASSQALGLAGGDTSTDTQYF

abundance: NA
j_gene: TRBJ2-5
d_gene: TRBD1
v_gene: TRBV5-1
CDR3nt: TGCGCCAGCAGCTCCCCGACAGGGGGCAAGGAGACCCAGTACTTC
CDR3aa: CASSSPTGGKETQYF

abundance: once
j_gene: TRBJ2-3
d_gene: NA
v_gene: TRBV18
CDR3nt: TGTGCCAGCTCACCACCGGCGGGCTTCGCCACAGATACGCAGTATTTT
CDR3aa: CASSPPAGFATDTQYF

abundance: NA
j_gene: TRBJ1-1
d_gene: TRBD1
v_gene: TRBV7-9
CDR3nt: TGTGCCAGCAGAACACAGGGGGCGGTCAAGAACACTGAAGCTTTCTTT
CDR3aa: CASRTQGAVKNTEAFF

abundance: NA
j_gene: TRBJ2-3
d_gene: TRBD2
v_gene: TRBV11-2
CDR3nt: TGTGCCAGCAGCTTAGGGGGAACTAGCGGGGGTAGCACAGATACGCAGTATTTT
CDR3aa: CASSLGGTSGGSTDTQYF

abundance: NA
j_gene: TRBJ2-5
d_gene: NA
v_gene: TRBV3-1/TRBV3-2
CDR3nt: TGTGCCAGCAGCCGCCCCTTGCGAACCCAGTACTTC
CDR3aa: CASSRPLRTQYF

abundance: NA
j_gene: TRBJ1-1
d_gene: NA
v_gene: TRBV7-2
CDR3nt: TGTGCCAGCAGCTTAGGAGCGACAGGAGTGAACACTGAAGCTTTCTTT
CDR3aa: CASSLGATGVNTEAFF

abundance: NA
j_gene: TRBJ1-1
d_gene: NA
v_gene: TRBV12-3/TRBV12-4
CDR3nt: TGTGCCAGCAGTGCCACAGGGCCCGGGGCTTTCTTT
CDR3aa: CASSATGPGAFF

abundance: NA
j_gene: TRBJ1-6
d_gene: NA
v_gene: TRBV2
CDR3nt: TGTGCCAGCAGCGCGGGGCCCCTTTCACCCCTCCACTTT
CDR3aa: CASSAGPLSPLHF

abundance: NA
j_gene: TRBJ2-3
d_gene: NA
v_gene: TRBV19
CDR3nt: TGTGCCAGTAGGCCTGGGGGCTCGTGGGGCACAGATACGCAGTATTTT
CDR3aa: CASRPGGSWGTDTQYF

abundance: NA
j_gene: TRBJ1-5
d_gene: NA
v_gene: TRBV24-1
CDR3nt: TGTGCCACCAGTGATTCGGGACTGAGCAATCAGCCCCAGCATTTT
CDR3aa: CATSDSGLSNQPQHF